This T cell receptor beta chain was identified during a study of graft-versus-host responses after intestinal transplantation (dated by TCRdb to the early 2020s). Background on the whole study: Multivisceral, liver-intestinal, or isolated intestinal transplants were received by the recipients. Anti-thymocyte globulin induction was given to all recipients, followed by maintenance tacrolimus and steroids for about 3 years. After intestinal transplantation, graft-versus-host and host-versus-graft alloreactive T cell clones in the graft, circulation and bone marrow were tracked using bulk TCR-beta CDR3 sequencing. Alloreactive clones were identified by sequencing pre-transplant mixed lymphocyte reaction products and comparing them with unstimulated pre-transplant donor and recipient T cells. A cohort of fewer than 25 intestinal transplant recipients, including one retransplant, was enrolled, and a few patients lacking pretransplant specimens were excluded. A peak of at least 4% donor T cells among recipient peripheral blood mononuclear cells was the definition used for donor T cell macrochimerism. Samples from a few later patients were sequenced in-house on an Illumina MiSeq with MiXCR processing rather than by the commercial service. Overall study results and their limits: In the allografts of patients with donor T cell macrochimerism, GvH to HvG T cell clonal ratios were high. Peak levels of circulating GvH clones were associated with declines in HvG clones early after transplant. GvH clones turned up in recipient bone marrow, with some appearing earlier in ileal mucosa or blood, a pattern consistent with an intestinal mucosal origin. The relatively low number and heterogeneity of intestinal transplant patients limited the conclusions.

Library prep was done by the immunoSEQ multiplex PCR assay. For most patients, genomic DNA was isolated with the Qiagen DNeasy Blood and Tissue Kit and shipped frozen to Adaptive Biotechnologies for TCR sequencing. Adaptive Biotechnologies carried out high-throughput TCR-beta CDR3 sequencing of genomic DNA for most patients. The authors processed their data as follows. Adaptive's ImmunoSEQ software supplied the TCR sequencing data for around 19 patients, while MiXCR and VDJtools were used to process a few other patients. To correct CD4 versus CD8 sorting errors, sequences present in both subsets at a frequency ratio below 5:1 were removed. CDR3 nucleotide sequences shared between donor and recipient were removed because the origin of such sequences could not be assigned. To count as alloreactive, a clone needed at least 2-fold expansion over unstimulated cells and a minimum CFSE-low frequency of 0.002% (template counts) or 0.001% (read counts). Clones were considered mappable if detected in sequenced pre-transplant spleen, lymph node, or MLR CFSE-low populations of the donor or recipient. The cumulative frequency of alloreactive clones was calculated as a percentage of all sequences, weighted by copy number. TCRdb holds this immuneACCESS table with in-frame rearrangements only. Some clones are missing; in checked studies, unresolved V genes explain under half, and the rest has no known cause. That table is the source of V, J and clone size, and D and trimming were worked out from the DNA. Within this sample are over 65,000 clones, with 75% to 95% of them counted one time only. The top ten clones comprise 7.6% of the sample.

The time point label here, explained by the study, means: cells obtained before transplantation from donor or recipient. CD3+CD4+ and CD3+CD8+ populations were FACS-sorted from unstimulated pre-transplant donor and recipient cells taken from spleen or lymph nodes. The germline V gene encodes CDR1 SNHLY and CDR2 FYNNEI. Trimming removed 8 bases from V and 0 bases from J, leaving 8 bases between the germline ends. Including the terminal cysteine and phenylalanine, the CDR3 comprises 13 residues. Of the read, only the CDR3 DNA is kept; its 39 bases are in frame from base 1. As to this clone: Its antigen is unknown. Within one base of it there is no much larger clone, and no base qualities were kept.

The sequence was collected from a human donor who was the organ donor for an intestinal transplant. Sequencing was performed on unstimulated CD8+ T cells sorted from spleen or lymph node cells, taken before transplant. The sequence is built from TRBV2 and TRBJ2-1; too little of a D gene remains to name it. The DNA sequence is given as TGTGCCAGCGGGTTAAGCTCCTACAATGAGCAGTTCTTC. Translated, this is CASGLSSYNEQFF.